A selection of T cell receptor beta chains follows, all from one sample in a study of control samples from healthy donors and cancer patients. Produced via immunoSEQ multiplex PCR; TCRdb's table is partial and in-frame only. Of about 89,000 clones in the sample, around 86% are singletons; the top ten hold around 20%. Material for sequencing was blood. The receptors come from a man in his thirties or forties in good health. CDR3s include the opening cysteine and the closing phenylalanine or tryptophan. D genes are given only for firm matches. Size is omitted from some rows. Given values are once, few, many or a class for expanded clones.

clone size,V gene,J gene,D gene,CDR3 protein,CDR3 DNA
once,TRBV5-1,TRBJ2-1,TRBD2,CASSPERGFYNEQFF,TGCGCCAGCAGTCCAGAGCGGGGGTTCTACAATGAGCAGTTCTTC
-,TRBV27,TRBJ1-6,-,CASSFFTGSPYNSPLHF,TGTGCCAGCAGTTTCTTCACCGGCAGCCCCTATAATTCACCCCTCCACTTT
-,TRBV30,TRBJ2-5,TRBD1,CAWSTGQGRWETQYF,TGTGCCTGGAGTACAGGACAGGGACGATGGGAGACCCAGTACTTC
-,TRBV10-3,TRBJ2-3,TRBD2,CAISPASSGGAADTQYF,TGTGCCATCAGTCCCGCCTCTAGCGGGGGGGCCGCAGATACGCAGTATTTT
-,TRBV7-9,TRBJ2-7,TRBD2,CASRFSGGPSYEQYF,TGTGCCAGCAGGTTTAGCGGGGGGCCCTCCTACGAGCAGTACTTC
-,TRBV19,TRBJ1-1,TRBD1,CASSKGQVGTEAFF,TGTGCCAGTAGTAAAGGACAGGTAGGGACTGAAGCTTTCTTT
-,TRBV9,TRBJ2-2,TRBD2,CASSASGGQTGELFF,TGTGCCAGCAGCGCCAGCGGGGGGCAAACCGGGGAGCTGTTTTTT
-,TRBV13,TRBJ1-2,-,CASSVGTEAFNYGYTF,TGTGCCAGCAGTGTCGGGACCGAAGCTTTTAACTATGGCTACACCTTC
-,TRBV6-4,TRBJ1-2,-,CASSDGGDYTF,TGTGCCAGCAGTGACGGAGGGGACTACACCTTC
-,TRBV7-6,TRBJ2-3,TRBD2,CASSATRGGRGTDTQYF,TGTGCCAGCAGCGCGACTCGCGGGGGGCGGGGGACAGATACGCAGTATTTT
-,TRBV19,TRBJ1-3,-,CASSSPFGSGNTIYF,TGTGCCAGTAGCTCTCCGTTCGGCTCTGGAAACACCATATATTTT
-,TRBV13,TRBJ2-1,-,CASSPSRGEQFF,TGTGCCAGCAGCCCCTCCCGCGGGGAGCAGTTCTTC
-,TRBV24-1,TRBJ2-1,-,CATSDLQGGSSYNEQFF,TGTGCCACCAGTGATTTGCAAGGTGGGAGCTCCTACAATGAGCAGTTCTTC
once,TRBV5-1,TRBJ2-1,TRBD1,CASSLGGQGKYNEQFF,TGCGCCAGCAGCTTAGGCGGACAGGGGAAGTACAATGAGCAGTTCTTC
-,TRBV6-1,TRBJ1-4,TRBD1,CASSGAGTGEEKLFF,TGTGCCAGCAGTGGAGCCGGGACAGGGGAGGAAAAACTGTTTTTT
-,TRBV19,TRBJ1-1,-,CASSPDSRRPDTEAFF,TGTGCCAGTAGTCCCGACTCCCGCCGACCCGACACTGAAGCTTTCTTT
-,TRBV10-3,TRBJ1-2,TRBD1,CAISEGDRLEGYGYTF,TGTGCCATCAGTGAGGGGGACAGGCTGGAGGGGTATGGCTACACCTTC
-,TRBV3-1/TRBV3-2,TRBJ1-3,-,CASSPRTAGNTIYF,TGTGCCAGCAGCCCTCGGACAGCTGGAAACACCATATATTTT
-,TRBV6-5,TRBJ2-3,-,CASRGLGSSTDTQYF,TGTGCCAGCAGAGGTTTGGGCAGTAGCACAGATACGCAGTATTTT
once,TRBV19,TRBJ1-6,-,CASTESDSQNSPLHF,TGTGCCAGTACCGAAAGTGACAGCCAGAATTCACCCCTCCACTTT
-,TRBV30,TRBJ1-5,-,CAWSVGLSTQPQHF,TGTGCCTGGAGTGTGGGCCTATCCACGCAGCCCCAGCATTTT
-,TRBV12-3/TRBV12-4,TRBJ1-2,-,CASSFVGAGGYTF,TGTGCCAGCAGTTTTGTAGGGGCGGGCGGCTACACCTTC
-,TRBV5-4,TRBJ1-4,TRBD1,CASSSESGTGSEKLFF,TGTGCCAGCAGCTCAGAATCCGGGACAGGAAGCGAAAAACTGTTTTTT